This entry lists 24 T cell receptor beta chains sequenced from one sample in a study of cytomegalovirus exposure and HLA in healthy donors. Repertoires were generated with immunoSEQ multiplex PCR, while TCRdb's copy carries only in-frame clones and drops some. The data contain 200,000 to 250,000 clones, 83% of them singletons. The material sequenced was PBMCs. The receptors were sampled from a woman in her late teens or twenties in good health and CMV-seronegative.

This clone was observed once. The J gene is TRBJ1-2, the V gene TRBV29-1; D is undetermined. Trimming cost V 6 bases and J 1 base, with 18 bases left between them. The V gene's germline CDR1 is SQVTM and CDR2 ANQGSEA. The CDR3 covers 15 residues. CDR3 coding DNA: TGCAGCGTCTCCGCCCCGGCAGTCCTTAACTATGGCTACACCTTC. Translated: CSVSAPAVLNYGYTF. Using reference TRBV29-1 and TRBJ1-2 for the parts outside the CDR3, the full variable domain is SAVISQKPSRDICQRGTSLTIQCQVDSQVTMMFWYRQQPGQSLTLIATANQGSEATYESGFVIDKFPISRPNLTFSTLTVSNMSPEDSSIYLCSVSAPAVLNYGYTFGSGTRLTVV.

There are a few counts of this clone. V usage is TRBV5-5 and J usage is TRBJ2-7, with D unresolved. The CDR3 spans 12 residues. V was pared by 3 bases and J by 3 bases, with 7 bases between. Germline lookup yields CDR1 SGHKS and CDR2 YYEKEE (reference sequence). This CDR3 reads CASSWQGYEQYF. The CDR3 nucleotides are TGTGCCAGCAGCTGGCAAGGCTACGAGCAGTACTTC.

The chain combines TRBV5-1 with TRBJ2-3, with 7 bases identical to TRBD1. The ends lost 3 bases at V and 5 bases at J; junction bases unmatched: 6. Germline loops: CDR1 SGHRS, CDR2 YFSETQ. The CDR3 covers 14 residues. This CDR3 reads CASSSRDSQDTQYF. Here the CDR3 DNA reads TGCGCCAGCAGCTCCCGGGACAGCCAAGATACGCAGTATTTT.

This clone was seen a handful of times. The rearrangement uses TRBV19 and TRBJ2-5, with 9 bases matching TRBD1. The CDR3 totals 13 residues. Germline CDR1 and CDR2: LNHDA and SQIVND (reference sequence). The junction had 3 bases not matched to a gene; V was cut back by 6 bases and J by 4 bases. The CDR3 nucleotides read TGTGCCAGTAGGGGGACAGGGCGAGAGACCCAGTACTTC. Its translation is CASRGTGRETQYF.

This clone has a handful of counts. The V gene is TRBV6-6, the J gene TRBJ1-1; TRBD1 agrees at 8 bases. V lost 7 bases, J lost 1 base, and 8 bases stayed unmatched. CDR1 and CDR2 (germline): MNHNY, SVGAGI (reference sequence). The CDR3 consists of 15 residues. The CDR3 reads CASTPPGTGNTEAFF. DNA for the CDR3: TGTGCCAGCACTCCCCCCGGGACAGGGAACACTGAAGCTTTCTTT.

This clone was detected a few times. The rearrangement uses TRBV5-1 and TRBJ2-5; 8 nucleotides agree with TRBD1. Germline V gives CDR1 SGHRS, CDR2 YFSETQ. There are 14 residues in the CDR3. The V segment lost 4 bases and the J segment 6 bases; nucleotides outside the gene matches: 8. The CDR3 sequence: CASSAIQGGQTQYF. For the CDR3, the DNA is TGCGCCAGCAGCGCCATACAGGGGGGTCAGACCCAGTACTTC.

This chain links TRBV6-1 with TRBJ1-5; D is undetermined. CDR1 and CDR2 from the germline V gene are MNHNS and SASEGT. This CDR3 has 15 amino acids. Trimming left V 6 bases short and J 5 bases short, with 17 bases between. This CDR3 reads CASSTIYESDQPQHF. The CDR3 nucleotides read TGTGCCAGCAGCACGATCTATGAATCAGATCAGCCCCAGCATTTT.

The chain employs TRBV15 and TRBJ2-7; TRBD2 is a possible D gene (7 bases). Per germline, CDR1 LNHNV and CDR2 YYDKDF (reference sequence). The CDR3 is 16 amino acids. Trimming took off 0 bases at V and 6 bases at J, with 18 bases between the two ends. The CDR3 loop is CATSRDLGGGGSEQYF. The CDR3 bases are TGTGCCACCAGCAGAGATCTGGGGGGCGGGGGTAGCGAGCAGTACTTC.

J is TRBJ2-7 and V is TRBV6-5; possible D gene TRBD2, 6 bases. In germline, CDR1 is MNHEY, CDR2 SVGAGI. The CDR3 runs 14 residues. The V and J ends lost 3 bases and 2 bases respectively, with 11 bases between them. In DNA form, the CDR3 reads TGTGCCAGCAGTTATGGGGGGTTCACCTACGAGCAGTACTTC. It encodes CASSYGGFTYEQYF.

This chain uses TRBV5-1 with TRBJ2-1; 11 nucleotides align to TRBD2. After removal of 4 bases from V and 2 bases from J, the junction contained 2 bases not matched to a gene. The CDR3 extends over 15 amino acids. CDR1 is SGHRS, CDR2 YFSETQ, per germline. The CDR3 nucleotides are TGCGCCAGCAGCCCGGGACTAGCGGCCTACAATGAGCAGTTCTTC. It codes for CASSPGLAAYNEQFF.

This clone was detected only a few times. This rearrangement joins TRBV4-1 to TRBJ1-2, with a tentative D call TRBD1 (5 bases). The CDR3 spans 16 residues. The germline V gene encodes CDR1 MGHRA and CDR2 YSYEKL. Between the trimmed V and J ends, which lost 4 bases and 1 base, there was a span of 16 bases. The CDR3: CASSRDSGANNYGYTF. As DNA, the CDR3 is TGCGCCAGCAGCCGGGACTCCGGGGCAAATAACTATGGCTACACCTTC.

This CDR3 reads CASSLLGSSTDTQYF. CDR3 nucleotide sequence: TGTGCCAGCAGCTTACTAGGAAGTAGCACAGATACGCAGTATTTT. The chain combines TRBV7-3 with TRBJ2-3; no definite D call. This CDR3 is 15 amino acids long. Germline CDR1 and CDR2: SGHTA and FQGTGA. V was trimmed by 2 bases and J by 0 bases, leaving 9 bases between them.

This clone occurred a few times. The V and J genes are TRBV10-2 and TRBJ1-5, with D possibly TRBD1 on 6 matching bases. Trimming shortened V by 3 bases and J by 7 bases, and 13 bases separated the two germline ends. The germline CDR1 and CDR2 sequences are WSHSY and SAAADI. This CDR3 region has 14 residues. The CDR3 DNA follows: TGCGCCAGCAGTGAAACAGGGTTGCGGCAGCCCCAGCATTTT. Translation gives CASSETGLRQPQHF.

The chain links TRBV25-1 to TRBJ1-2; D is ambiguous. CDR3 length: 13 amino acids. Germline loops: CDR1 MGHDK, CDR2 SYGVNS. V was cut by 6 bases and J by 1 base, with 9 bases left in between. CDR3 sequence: CASRDPYNYGYTF. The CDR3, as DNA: TGTGCCAGCAGAGACCCTTATAACTATGGCTACACCTTC.

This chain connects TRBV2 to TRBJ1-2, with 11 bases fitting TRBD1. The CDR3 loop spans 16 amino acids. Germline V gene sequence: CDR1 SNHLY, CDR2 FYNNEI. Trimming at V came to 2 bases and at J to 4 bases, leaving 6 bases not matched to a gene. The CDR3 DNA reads TGTGCCAGCAGTGAACACGGAGGACAGGGGGCCTATGGCTACACCTTC. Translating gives CASSEHGGQGAYGYTF.

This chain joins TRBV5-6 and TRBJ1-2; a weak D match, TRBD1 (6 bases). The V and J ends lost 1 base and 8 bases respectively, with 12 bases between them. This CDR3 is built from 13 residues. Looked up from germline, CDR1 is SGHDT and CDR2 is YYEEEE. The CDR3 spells CASSLPGESGYTF. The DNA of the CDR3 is TGTGCCAGCAGCTTGCCAGGGGAATCAGGCTACACCTTC.

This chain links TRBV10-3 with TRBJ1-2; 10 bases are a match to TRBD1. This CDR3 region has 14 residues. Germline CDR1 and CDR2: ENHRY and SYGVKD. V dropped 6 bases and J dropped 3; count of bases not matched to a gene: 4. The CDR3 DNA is TGTGCCATCAGGGGGGACAGGGGAGACTATGGCTACACCTTC. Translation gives CAIRGDRGDYGYTF.

The CDR3 DNA reads TGTGCCTGGAGTGTAGGGCTAGCGGGGAGCAATGAGCAGTTCTTC. Translation gives CAWSVGLAGSNEQFF. The J gene is TRBJ2-1, the V gene TRBV30, with 9 bases lining up with TRBD2. The CDR3 totals 15 residues. The V gene's germline CDR1 is GTSNPN and CDR2 SVGIG (reference sequence). Trimming at V came to 0 bases and at J to 6 bases, leaving 6 bases not matched to a gene.

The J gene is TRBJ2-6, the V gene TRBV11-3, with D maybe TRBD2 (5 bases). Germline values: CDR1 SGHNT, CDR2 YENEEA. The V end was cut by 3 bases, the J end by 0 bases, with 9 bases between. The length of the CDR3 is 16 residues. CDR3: CASSLRAASGANVLTF. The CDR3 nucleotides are TGTGCCAGCAGCTTGCGGGCAGCCTCTGGGGCCAACGTCCTGACTTTC.

CDR3 region: CASSLAAFSYNEQFF. CDR3 in DNA: TGTGCCAGCAGCTTGGCGGCCTTCTCCTACAATGAGCAGTTCTTC. The chain couples TRBV7-3 to TRBJ2-1; D call uncertain. V gave up 3 bases and J gave up 0 bases, with 9 bases separating them. Germline V gene data show CDR1 as SGHTA and CDR2 as FQGTGA. CDR3 length equals 15 residues.

CDR3 DNA: TGTGCCAGCAGACCAGGGACTAGCGGTCCCTACGAGCAGTACTTC. As protein: CASRPGTSGPYEQYF. The chain employs TRBV27 and TRBJ2-7; TRBD2 matches 11 bases. J lost 2 bases, V lost 6 bases, and 6 bases had no gene match. This CDR3 has 15 residues. Germline V gene data show CDR1 as MNHEY and CDR2 as SMNVEV (reference sequence).

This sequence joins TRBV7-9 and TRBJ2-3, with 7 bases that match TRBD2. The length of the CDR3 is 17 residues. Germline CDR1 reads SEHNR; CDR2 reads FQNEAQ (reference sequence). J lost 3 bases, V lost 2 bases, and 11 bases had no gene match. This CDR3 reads CASSLLRGRAVTDTQYF. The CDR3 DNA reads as TGTGCCAGCAGCTTACTACGAGGGAGGGCCGTAACAGATACGCAGTATTTT.

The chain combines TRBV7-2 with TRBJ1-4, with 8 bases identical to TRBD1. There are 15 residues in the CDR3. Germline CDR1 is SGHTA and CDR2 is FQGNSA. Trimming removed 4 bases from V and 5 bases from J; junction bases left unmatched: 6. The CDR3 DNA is TGTGCCAGCAGCTCCCAGACAGGGGTGAATGAAAAACTGTTTTTT. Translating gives CASSSQTGVNEKLFF. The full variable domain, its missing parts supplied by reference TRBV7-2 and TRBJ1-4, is GAGVSQSPSNKVTEKGKDVELRCDPISGHTALYWYRQSLGQGLEFLIYFQGNSAPDKSGLPSDRFSAERTGGSVSTLTIQRTQQEDSAVYLCASSSQTGVNEKLFFGSGTQLSVL.

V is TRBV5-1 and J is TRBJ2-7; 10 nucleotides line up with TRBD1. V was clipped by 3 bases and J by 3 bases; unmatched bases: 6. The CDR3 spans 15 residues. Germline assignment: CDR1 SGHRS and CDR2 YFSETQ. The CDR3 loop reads CASSSDRGQFYEQYF. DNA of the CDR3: TGCGCCAGCAGCTCCGACAGGGGGCAATTCTACGAGCAGTACTTC.